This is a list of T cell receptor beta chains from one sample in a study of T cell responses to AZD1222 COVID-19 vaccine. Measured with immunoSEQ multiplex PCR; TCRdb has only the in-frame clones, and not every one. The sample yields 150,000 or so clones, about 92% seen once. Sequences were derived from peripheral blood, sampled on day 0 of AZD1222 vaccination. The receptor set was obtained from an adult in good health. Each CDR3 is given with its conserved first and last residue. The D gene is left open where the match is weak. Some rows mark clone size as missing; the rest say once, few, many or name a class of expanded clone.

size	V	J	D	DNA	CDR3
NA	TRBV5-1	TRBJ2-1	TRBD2	TGCGCCAGCAGCCCGGCTAGCGGGGGTACGTGGAATGAGCAGTTCTTC	CASSPASGGTWNEQFF
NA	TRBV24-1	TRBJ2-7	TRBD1	TGTGCCACCAGTGGAGGACAGGGATACGAGCAGTACTTC	CATSGGQGYEQYF
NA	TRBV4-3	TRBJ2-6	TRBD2	TGCGCCAGCAGCCAAGAACGCCAGGGCCTCAGACTAGCTTCTGGGGCCAACGTCCTGACTTTC	CASSQERQGLRLASGANVLTF
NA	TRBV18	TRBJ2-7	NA	TGTGCCAGCTCACCGCTAGGGGCAAGCGACGAGCAGTACTTC	CASSPLGASDEQYF
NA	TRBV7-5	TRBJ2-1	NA	TGTGCCAGAAGCCACGGGGGGGGCATCTACAATGAGCAGTTCTTC	CARSHGGGIYNEQFF
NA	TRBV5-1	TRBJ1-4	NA	TGCGCCAGCAGCTTGGCCGGATTATCAACTAATGAAAAACTGTTTTTT	CASSLAGLSTNEKLFF
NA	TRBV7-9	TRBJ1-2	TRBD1	TGTGCCAGCAGCTTAATGGGACAGGGAGGAAGGAATGGCTACACCTTC	CASSLMGQGGRNGYTF
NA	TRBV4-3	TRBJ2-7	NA	TGCGCCAGCAGCCAAGATCGGGGCTCAGGGAACTCCTACGAGCAGTACTTC	CASSQDRGSGNSYEQYF
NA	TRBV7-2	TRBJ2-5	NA	TGTGCCAGCAGTCCAAACTGGCGGCAAGAGACCCAGTACTTC	CASSPNWRQETQYF
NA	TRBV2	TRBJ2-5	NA	TGTGCCAGCAGTGAAGAGATGTCTACCCAAGAGACCCAGTACTTC	CASSEEMSTQETQYF
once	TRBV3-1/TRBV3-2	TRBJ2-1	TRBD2	TGTGCCAGCAGCCAAGCCGGACTAGCGGGGGACCTCTACAATGAGCAGTTCTTC	CASSQAGLAGDLYNEQFF
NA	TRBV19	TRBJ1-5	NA	TGTGCCAGTACTGGGGCGGGGGGGAGTCAGCCCCAGCATTTT	CASTGAGGSQPQHF
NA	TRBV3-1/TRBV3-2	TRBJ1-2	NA	TGTGCCAGCAGCCTCCTTTCGGACGGGTCCGTCTATGGCTACACCTTC	CASSLLSDGSVYGYTF
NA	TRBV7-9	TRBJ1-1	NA	TGTGCCAGCAGCGAACAGGCGAACACTGAAGCTTTCTTT	CASSEQANTEAFF
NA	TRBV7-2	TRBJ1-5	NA	TGTGCCAGCAGCTTTACAAGGGCTCAGCCCCAGCATTTT	CASSFTRAQPQHF
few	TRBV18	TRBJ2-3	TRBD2	TGTGCCAGCTCACCTCTAGCGGGGAGCACAGATACGCAGTATTTT	CASSPLAGSTDTQYF
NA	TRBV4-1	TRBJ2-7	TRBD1	TGCGCCAGCAGCCAGGAACCCTACAGGGGCTCCTACGAGCAGTACTTC	CASSQEPYRGSYEQYF
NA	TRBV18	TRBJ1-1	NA	TGTGCCAGCTCACCAAGGAGGATGAACACTGAAGCTTTCTTT	CASSPRRMNTEAFF
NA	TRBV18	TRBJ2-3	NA	TGTGCCAGCTCACCACCAAGCACAGATACGCAGTATTTT	CASSPPSTDTQYF
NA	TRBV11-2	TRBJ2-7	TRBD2	TGTGCCAGCAGCCCACGGGTGCTAGCGGGGGCCGAGCAGTACTTC	CASSPRVLAGAEQYF
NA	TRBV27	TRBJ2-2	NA	TGTGCCAGCAGGCCCGCGAACACCGGGGAGCTGTTTTTT	CASRPANTGELFF
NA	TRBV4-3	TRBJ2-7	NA	TGCGCCAGCAGCCAAGATCGAGGGCACCGGCAGTACTTC	CASSQDRGHRQYF
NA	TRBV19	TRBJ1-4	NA	TGTGCCAGTAGTATGCCGCGGGAATGGGAAAAACTGTTTTTT	CASSMPREWEKLFF
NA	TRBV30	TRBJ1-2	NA	TGTGCCTGGAGTGTAAGGCTGGACTATGGCTACACCTTC	CAWSVRLDYGYTF
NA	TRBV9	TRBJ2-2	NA	TGTGCCAGCAGCGTAGCGGCAGGGTTTGGATCCACCGGGGAGCTGTTTTTT	CASSVAAGFGSTGELFF
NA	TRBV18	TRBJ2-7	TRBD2	TGTGCCAGCTCACCACTGTCTAGCGGGGGGGTGAAGGCCTACGAGCAGTACTTC	CASSPLSSGGVKAYEQYF
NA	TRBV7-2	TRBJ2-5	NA	TGTGCCAGCAGCCACAGGAGGACCCAAGAGACCCAGTACTTC	CASSHRRTQETQYF
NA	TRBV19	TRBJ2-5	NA	TGTGCCAGTAGTATTTCTCCCTCCACCCCAGAGACCCAGTACTTC	CASSISPSTPETQYF